A single sample is the source of the 24 T cell receptor beta chains below, sequenced in a study of Ad26.COV2.S vaccination and SARS-CoV-2 variants. As to treatment: approximately 18 received Ad26.COV2.S at low or high dose, single or two shots; about 5 received placebo; per-sample allocation not given. The samples were gathered on day 63 after the first injection of vaccine or placebo. Generated by immunoSEQ multiplex PCR, the TCRdb table keeps only in-frame clones and is missing some. The sample lists more than 350,000 clones, 80% to 95% occurring once. The material sequenced was peripheral blood, taken in a trial of Ad26.COV2.S vaccine versus placebo. The origin of the receptors is a person aged 18-60 years who received the Ad26.COV2.S COVID-19 vaccine or a placebo.

The V call is TRBV5-1, the J call TRBJ2-7; TRBD1 matches at 10 bases. CDR3 length: 14 amino acids. V shed 7 bases and J 2 bases; nucleotides not matched to a gene: 6. CDR1 and CDR2 from the germline V gene are SGHRS and YFSETQ. CDR3 residues: CASGSGQGTYEQYF. Written as DNA, the CDR3 is TGCGCCAGCGGATCGGGACAGGGGACCTACGAGCAGTACTTC.

The rearrangement uses TRBV14 and TRBJ2-3, with TRBD2 matching over 7 bases. The CDR3 contains 15 residues. V lost 4 bases, J lost 3 bases, and 7 bases stayed unmatched. CDR1 SGHDN and CDR2 FVKESK come from the germline V gene. This CDR3 is CASSLEGGWTDTQYF. CDR3 DNA: TGTGCCAGCAGCCTCGAGGGAGGGTGGACAGATACGCAGTATTTT.

The chain carries TRBV19 and TRBJ1-1; the D is unclear. This CDR3 spans 13 amino acids. V dropped 0 bases and J dropped 7 bases, with 9 bases sitting between them. Germline assignment: CDR1 LNHDA and CDR2 SQIVND (reference sequence). DNA of the CDR3: TGTGCCAGTAGTATAGATGGCAAGTATGAAGCTTTCTTT. Encoded protein: CASSIDGKYEAFF.

The chain recombines TRBV2 with TRBJ2-2; tentative D call: TRBD2 (5 bases). In germline, CDR1 is SNHLY, CDR2 FYNNEI. V was clipped by 6 bases and J by 3 bases, with 8 bases between them. This CDR3 region has 13 residues. The CDR3 loop reads CASRERDTGELFF. DNA for the CDR3: TGTGCCAGCAGAGAGAGGGACACCGGGGAGCTGTTTTTT.

The chain uses TRBV30 and TRBJ1-2; 10 bases map to TRBD1. In germline, CDR1 is GTSNPN, CDR2 SVGIG (reference sequence). V trimming: 5 bases; J trimming: 7 bases; junction bases outside the gene matches: 7. CDR3 length: 13 amino acids. The CDR3 DNA reads TGTGCCTGGCACCGACAGGGGGCGCTTGGCTACACCTTC. Translating it yields CAWHRQGALGYTF.

The chain employs TRBV20-1 and TRBJ2-7; 13 bases fit TRBD2. J was trimmed by 2 bases and V by 3 bases; bases with no gene match: 1. This CDR3 region has 14 residues. The germline CDR1 and CDR2 sequences are DFQATT and SNEGSKA (reference sequence). The CDR3 DNA reads as TGCAGTGCTAGTGGACTAGCGGGAGCCTACGAGCAGTACTTC. Translated, it gives CSASGLAGAYEQYF.

The chain joins TRBV20-1 to TRBJ2-7, with unresolved D. V shed 3 bases and J shed 4 bases, with 10 bases lying between them. CDR1 is DFQATT, CDR2 SNEGSKA, per germline (reference sequence). CDR3 length: 12 amino acids. CDR3 nucleotides: TGCAGTGCTAGTCTTCTTCTATACGAGCAGTACTTC. Protein product: CSASLLLYEQYF.

The chain is built from TRBV5-4 and TRBJ2-1, with 7 nucleotides matching TRBD2. This CDR3 region has 15 residues. Germline V gene data show CDR1 as SGHNT and CDR2 as YYREEE (reference sequence). Germline trimming cut 1 base from V and 3 bases from J; bases unmatched to any gene: 4. The DNA of the CDR3 is TGTGCCAGCAGCTTGAGGCGGGAGCACTACAATGAGCAGTTCTTC. It translates to CASSLRREHYNEQFF.

The genes are TRBV21-1 and TRBJ2-7; the D call of TRBD1 is as the table states it, not checked on the DNA. TRBV21-1 is termed a pseudogene. The CDR3 totals 14 residues. DNA of the CDR3: TGTGCCAGCAGCAAAATGACAGCGTCCTACGAGCAGTACTTC. Translated, it gives CASSKMTASYEQYF.

This chain links TRBV11-3 with TRBJ2-3; no reliable D call. CDR1 is SGHNT, CDR2 YENEEA, per germline. The CDR3 spans 17 residues. The V and J ends lost 2 bases and 0 bases respectively, with 15 bases between them. The CDR3 is CASSLSRPEGSTDTQYF. The DNA for the CDR3 is TGTGCCAGCAGCTTATCGAGGCCCGAAGGTAGCACAGATACGCAGTATTTT.

This clone was recorded a few times. The CDR3 DNA follows: TGCGCCAGCAGCCAAGATGGGGGACTGGGGCAGCCCCAGCATTTT. Translated, it gives CASSQDGGLGQPQHF. The chain employs TRBV4-1 and TRBJ1-5; D perhaps matches TRBD1 (5 bases). The germline gives CDR1 MGHRA, CDR2 YSYEKL. The CDR3 is made up of 15 amino acids. V lost 0 bases and J 7 bases, leaving 13 bases between the germline ends.

The V gene is TRBV19, the J gene TRBJ1-5, with TRBD1 matching 7 bases. This CDR3 is 14 amino acids long. Germline V gives CDR1 LNHDA, CDR2 SQIVND (reference sequence). The J segment lost 5 bases and the V segment lost 4 bases, leaving 5 bases of the junction unmatched. Here the CDR3 reads CASSTWTGHQPQHF. The CDR3 coding sequence is TGTGCCAGTAGTACCTGGACAGGCCATCAGCCCCAGCATTTT. Full variable domain (rest looked up from reference TRBV19 and TRBJ1-5): DGGITQSPKYLFRKEGQNVTLSCEQNLNHDAMYWYRQDPGQGLRLIYYSQIVNDFQKGDIAEGYSVSREKKESFPLTVTSAQKNPTAFYLCASSTWTGHQPQHFGDGTRLSIL.

The chain has TRBV6-5 and TRBJ2-5; D is perhaps TRBD1 or TRBD2 (6 bases each). V was shortened by 6 bases and J by 5 bases, with 13 bases between the two germline ends. From germline, CDR1 is MNHEY and CDR2 SVGAGI. CDR3 size: 13 residues. In DNA, the CDR3 is TGTGCCAGCAGCCAAGGGGGGAGCGAGACCCAGTACTTC. It translates to CASSQGGSETQYF.

With regard to this clone: Other nucleotide sequences in the sample specify the same CDR3. The gene calls are TRBV6-2 or TRBV6-3 and TRBJ2-3, with 7 bases identical to TRBD1. Trimming took 2 bases from V and 0 from J; bases not matched to a gene: 2. Germline V gives CDR1 MNHEY, CDR2 SVGEGT. This CDR3 has 15 residues. For the CDR3, the DNA is TGTGCCAGCAGTTACGGGACAGAGAGCACAGATACGCAGTATTTT. Translated: CASSYGTESTDTQYF.

V gene TRBV7-8 combines with J gene TRBJ1-1; 7 nucleotides align to TRBD1. Germline CDR1 SGHVS, CDR2 FQNEAQ. V trimming: 1 base; J trimming: 0 bases; junction bases outside the gene matches: 2. The CDR3 has 15 residues. CDR3 in amino acids: CASSLGTGLNTEAFF. CDR3 nucleotides: TGTGCCAGCAGCTTAGGGACAGGCTTGAACACTGAAGCTTTCTTT.

The gene calls are TRBV28 and TRBJ1-1, with D perhaps TRBD1 (6 bases). Trimming left V 2 bases short and J 6 bases short, with 13 bases between. Germline values: CDR1 MDHEN, CDR2 SYDVKM. The CDR3 totals 14 residues. The CDR3 region is CASSLGGHSPEAFF. CDR3 in DNA: TGTGCCAGCAGTTTAGGGGGACATTCTCCTGAAGCTTTCTTT.

Comments on this clone: Other DNA sequences within the sample encode an identical CDR3. The chain's CDR3 is CASSIGLSYEQYF. CDR3 bases: TGTGCCAGTAGTATCGGACTATCCTACGAGCAGTACTTC. The chain employs TRBV19 and TRBJ2-7; D is possibly TRBD2 (6 bases). CDR1 is LNHDA, CDR2 SQIVND, per germline (reference sequence). This CDR3 is built from 13 residues. V lost 3 bases and J 1 base, leaving 7 bases between the germline ends.

V and J are TRBV10-3 and TRBJ1-2; the D is unclear. The CDR3 covers 12 residues. V lost 0 bases to trimming and J lost 7 bases, with 6 bases between them. Germline lookup yields CDR1 ENHRY and CDR2 SYGVKD. CDR3 nucleotides: TGTGCCATCAGTGAGTCGGCTTTTGGCTACACCTTC. Translation gives CAISESAFGYTF.

The rearrangement links TRBV4-2 to TRBJ1-2; D is unresolved. V was pared by 1 base and J by 4 bases, with 10 bases between. Germline V gene sequence: CDR1 LGHNA, CDR2 YNFKEQ. The CDR3 loop spans 14 amino acids. CDR3 sequence (DNA): TGTGCCAGCAGCCAAGGGTCCTCCGGCTATGGCTACACCTTC. Protein product: CASSQGSSGYGYTF.

V and J are TRBV19 and TRBJ2-7; the match to TRBD2 covers 7 bases. The trim removed 4 bases at V and 2 bases at J, leaving 8 bases unmatched. Germline V gene lookup returns CDR1 LNHDA and CDR2 SQIVND (reference sequence). This CDR3 region has 15 residues. CDR3 bases: TGTGCCAGTAGTACGACCAGCGGGACTACCTACGAGCAGTACTTC. Translated: CASSTTSGTTYEQYF.

The genes are TRBV6-6 and TRBJ2-1; unclear D gene. CDR3 length equals 12 residues. CDR1 and CDR2 (germline): MNHNY, SVGAGI (reference sequence). V was trimmed by 5 bases and J by 4 bases, leaving 6 bases between them. The CDR3 loop is CASSLPYNEQFF. CDR3 sequence (DNA): TGTGCCAGCAGTCTGCCTTACAATGAGCAGTTCTTC.

The rearrangement uses TRBV19 and TRBJ1-4; 7 bases fit TRBD1. The CDR3 has 14 amino acids. V lost 5 bases, J lost 8 bases, and 8 bases stayed unmatched. Germline-derived CDR1 and CDR2 are LNHDA and SQIVND (reference sequence). The CDR3 sequence: CASSLRGPGEKLFF. CDR3 nucleotide sequence: TGTGCCAGTAGTCTGAGGGGGCCGGGCGAAAAACTGTTTTTT.

This chain uses TRBV5-5 with TRBJ2-2; TRBD2 aligns across 10 bases. The CDR3 is 17 residues long. Looked up from germline, CDR1 is SGHKS and CDR2 is YYEKEE (reference sequence). V trimming: 6 bases; J trimming: 4 bases; junction bases outside the gene matches: 12. CDR3 amino acids: CASTTPASGSTTGELFF. For the CDR3, the DNA is TGTGCCAGCACCACCCCGGCTAGCGGGAGTACCACCGGGGAGCTGTTTTTT. Full variable domain (missing parts from reference TRBV5-5 and TRBJ2-2): DAGVTQSPTHLIKTRGQQVTLRCSPISGHKSVSWYQQVLGQGPQFIFQYYEKEERGRGNFPDRFSARQFPNYSSELNVNALLLGDSALYLCASTTPASGSTTGELFFGEGSRLTVL.

This clone was counted a single time. The gene calls are TRBV5-4 and TRBJ2-3; 10 bases fit TRBD1. The V gene's germline CDR1 is SGHNT and CDR2 YYREEE (reference sequence). The CDR3 has 16 residues. Trimming removed 0 bases from V and 4 bases from J; junction bases left unmatched: 5. The CDR3, as DNA: TGTGCCAGCAGCTTGGAACCGGGACAGGGGCCAGATACGCAGTATTTT. This codes for CASSLEPGQGPDTQYF.